The 5 T cell receptor beta chains below come from one sample, sequenced in a study of blood T cell repertoires in COVID-19. TCRdb keeps only in-frame clones here, not all; method: immunoSEQ multiplex PCR. This sample has almost 70,000 clones, with 79% found just once. Material: peripheral blood. The receptors derive from a man aged 60 to 75 with acute or convalescent COVID-19.

The V gene is TRBV6-2 or TRBV6-3, the J gene TRBJ2-5, with TRBD2 matching 12 bases. V was pared by 4 bases and J by 0 bases, with 3 bases of the junction left unmatched. Germline values: CDR1 MNHEY, CDR2 SVGEGT. The CDR3 sequence is 16 residues long. CDR3 in amino acids: CASSSRTSGDQETQYF. DNA for the CDR3: TGTGCCAGCAGTTCCAGGACTAGCGGGGACCAAGAGACCCAGTACTTC.

The chain carries TRBV9 and TRBJ2-1, with 10 bases that match TRBD1. The germline V gene encodes CDR1 SGDLS and CDR2 YYNGEE. V lost 4 bases to trimming and J lost 2 bases; unmatched junction nucleotides: 3. CDR3 size: 15 residues. Written as DNA, the CDR3 is TGTGCCAGCAGCTCCGGGACAGGGGCCTACAATGAGCAGTTCTTC. This sequence encodes CASSSGTGAYNEQFF.

This clone has only a few counts. The chain has TRBV5-1 and TRBJ1-3, with D possibly being TRBD1 (6 bases). Trimming took 0 bases from V and 4 from J, leaving 8 bases between them. The V gene's germline CDR1 is SGHRS and CDR2 YFSETQ. The CDR3 runs 14 residues. CDR3 region: CASSLGGPGNTIYF. The DNA for the CDR3 is TGCGCCAGCAGCTTGGGGGGGCCGGGAAACACCATATATTTT. Full variable domain (outside the CDR3, taken from reference TRBV5-1 and TRBJ1-3): KAGVTQTPRYLIKTRGQQVTLSCSPISGHRSVSWYQQTPGQGLQFLFEYFSETQRNKGNFPGRFSGRQFSNSRSEMNVSTLELGDSALYLCASSLGGPGNTIYFGEGSWLTVV.

The chain has TRBV12-3 or TRBV12-4 and TRBJ1-2, with no clear D. The CDR3 is 13 amino acids. Trimming removed 3 bases at V and 6 bases at J, with 11 bases between. CDR3 sequence reads: CASSFGREHGYTF. DNA of the CDR3: TGTGCCAGCAGTTTCGGCCGGGAACATGGCTACACCTTC.

This chain's CDR3 is CAISRGHGEKLFF. In DNA, the CDR3 is TGCGCCATCTCCAGGGGGCATGGTGAAAAACTGTTTTTT. This chain connects TRBV4-3 to TRBJ1-4; 8 nucleotides match TRBD1. J lost 7 bases, V lost 10 bases, and 8 bases had no gene match. Looked up from germline, CDR1 is LGHNA and CDR2 is YSLEER. The CDR3 covers 13 residues.